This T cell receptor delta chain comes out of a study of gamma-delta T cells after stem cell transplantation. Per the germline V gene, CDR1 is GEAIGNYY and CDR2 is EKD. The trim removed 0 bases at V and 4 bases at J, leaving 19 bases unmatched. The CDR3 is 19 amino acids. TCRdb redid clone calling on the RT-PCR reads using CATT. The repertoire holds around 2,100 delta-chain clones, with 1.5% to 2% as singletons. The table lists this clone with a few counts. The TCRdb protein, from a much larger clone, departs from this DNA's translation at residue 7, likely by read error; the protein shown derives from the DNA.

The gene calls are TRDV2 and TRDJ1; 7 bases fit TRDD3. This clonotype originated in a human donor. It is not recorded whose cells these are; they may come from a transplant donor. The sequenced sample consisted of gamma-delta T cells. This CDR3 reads CACDTGSLGYSIQLDKLIF. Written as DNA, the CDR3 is TGTGCCTGTGACACCGGATCCCTGGGATACTCTATTCAACTCGATAAACTCATCTTT.